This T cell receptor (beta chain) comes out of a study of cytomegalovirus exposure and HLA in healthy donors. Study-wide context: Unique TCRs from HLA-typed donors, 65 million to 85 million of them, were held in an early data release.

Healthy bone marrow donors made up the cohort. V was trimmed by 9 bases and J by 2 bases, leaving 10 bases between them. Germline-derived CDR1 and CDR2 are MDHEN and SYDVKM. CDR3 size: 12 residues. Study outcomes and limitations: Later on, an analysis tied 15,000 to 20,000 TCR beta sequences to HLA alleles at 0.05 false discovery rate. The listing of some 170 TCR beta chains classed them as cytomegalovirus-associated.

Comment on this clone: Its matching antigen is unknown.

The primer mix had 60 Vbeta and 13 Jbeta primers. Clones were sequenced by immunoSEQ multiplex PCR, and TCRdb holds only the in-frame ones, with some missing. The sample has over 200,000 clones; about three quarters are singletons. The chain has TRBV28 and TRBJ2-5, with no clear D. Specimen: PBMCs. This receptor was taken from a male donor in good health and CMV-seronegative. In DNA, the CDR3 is TGTGCCAGTCGGAACTATCAAGAGACCCAGTACTTC. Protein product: CASRNYQETQYF.